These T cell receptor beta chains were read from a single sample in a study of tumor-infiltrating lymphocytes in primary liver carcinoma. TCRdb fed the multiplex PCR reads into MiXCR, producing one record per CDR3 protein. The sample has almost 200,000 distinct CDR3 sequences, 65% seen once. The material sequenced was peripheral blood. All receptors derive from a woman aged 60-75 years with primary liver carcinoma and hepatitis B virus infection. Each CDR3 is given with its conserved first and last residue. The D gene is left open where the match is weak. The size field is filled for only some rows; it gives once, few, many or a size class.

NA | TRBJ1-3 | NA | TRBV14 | TGTGCCAGCAGCGACGAGCGTACGATCTCTAGTAACACCATATATTTT | CASSDERTISSNTIYF
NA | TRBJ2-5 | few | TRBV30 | TGTGCCTGGATGGGCGCCCCCGACCAAGAGACCCAGTACTTC | CAWMGAPDQETQYF
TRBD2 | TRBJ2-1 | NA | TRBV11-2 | TGTGCCAGCAGCCCCGGACTAGCGCGCTATAATGAGCAGTTCTTC | CASSPGLARYNEQFF
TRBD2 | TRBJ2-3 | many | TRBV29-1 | TGCAGCGTTGGTCCAGCGGGAGGGCAGGTTGCAGATACGCAGTATTTT | CSVGPAGGQVADTQYF
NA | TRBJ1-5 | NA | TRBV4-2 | TGTGGCAGCAGCCAAGGCGGGTGGGAGAACAATCAGCCCCAGCATTTT | CGSSQGGWENNQPQHF
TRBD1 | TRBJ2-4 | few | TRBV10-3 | TGTGCCATCAGTGAGGCAGGGGGCAGAAACATTCAGTACTTC | CAISEAGGRNIQYF
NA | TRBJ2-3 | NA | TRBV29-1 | TGCAGTGTTGCCCTGGTCCGGAACACAGATACGCAGTATTTT | CSVALVRNTDTQYF
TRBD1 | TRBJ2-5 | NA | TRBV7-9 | TGTGCCAGCAGCTTAGGACGCGGGACAGGGCATCAAGAGACCCACTACTTC | CASSLGRGTGHQETHYF
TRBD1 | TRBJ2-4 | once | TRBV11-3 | TGTGCCGGCAGGCCTCGGACAGGGCTGGCCAAAAACATTCAGTACTTC | CAGRPRTGLAKNIQYF
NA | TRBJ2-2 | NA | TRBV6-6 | TGTGCCAGCGGTTACTCGAGGGCCGGGGAGCTGTTTTTT | CASGYSRAGELFF
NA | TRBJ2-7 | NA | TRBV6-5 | TGTGACAGCAGCTCTGACGGGGCGAGGGAACAGTACTTC | CDSSSDGAREQYF
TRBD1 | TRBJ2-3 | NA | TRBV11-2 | TGTGCTAGCAGCTCAGGGGGACAGTCCGCAGATACGCAGTATTTT | CASSSGGQSADTQYF
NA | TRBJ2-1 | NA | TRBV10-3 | TGTGCCATCACGGAAAGCTCCTACAATGAGGAGCTCTTC | CAITESSYNEELF
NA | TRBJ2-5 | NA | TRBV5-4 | TGTGCCAGCAGCTCCGGAGCCCTGGAGGAGACCCAGTACTTC | CASSSGALEETQYF
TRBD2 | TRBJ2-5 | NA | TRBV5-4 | TGTGCCAGCAGCTTTACTAGCGGGAATATAGAGACCCAGTACTTC | CASSFTSGNIETQYF
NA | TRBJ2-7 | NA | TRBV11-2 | TGTGCCAGCAGCCTAGAGGCCGGGCGCACCTACGATCAGTACTTC | CASSLEAGRTYDQYF
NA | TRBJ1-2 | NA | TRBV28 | TGTGCCAGCAGTTTCCAGGGCCGGGGCTATGGCTACACCTTC | CASSFQGRGYGYTF
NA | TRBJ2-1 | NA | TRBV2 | TGTGCCAGCGGTGTTGTAGCGGCCGATGAGCAGTTCTTC | CASGVVAADEQFF
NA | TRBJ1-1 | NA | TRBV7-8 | TGTGCCAGCAGCTTAGGGCGGGTAGGGCTGAGCACTGAAGCTTTCTTT | CASSLGRVGLSTEAFF
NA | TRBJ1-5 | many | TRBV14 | TGTGCCAGCAGCCAAAGGGGTTTGAATCAGCCCCAGCATTTT | CASSQRGLNQPQHF
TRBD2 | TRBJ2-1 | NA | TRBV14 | TGTGCCAGCAGCCAAGCAGGCGGGGGGCCATACAATGAGCAGTTCTTC | CASSQAGGGPYNEQFF
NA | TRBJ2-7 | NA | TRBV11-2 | TGTGCCAGCAGCCCGCAAGGACGGTCCTACGAGAGGTACTTC | CASSPQGRSYERYF
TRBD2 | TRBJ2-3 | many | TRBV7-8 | TGTGCCAGCAGCTCCACACGGACTAGTGGGGATACGCAGTATTTT | CASSSTRTSGDTQYF
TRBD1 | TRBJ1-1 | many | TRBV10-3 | TGTGCCATCAGTGATATCGGGGGGACAGACACTGAAGCTTTCTTT | CAISDIGGTDTEAFF
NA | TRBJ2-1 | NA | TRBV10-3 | TGTGCCATCAGTGAGGGGCTAGCCAGCTCCTACAATGAGGAGTTCTTC | CAISEGLASSYNEEFF
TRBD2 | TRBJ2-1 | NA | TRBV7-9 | TGTGCCAGCAGCGCCGGGACTAGACCCGTCGATGAGCAGTTCTTC | CASSAGTRPVDEQFF
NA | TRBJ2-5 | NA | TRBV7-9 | TGTGCCAGCAGCTTTTCCAGTTCAGAGACCCAGTACTTC | CASSFSSSETQYF
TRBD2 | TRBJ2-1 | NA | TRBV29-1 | TGCAATGTTGCGCTATCTAGCGGGAGGTCCTCACATGAGCAGTTCTTC | CNVALSSGRSSHEQFF
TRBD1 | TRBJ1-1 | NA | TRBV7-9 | TGTGCCAGCAGCCTGGGTCGGGACAGGGGGCCGGTAGACACTGAAGCTTTCTTT | CASSLGRDRGPVDTEAFF
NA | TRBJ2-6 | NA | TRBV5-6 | TGTGCCAGCGTTCTTTTAGGACAGATCTCTGGGGCCAACATCCTGACTTTC | CASVLLGQISGANILTF
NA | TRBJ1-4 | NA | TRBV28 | TGTGTCAGCAGTGACTTGTCCCGGACAGCAAGAAATGAAAAACTGTTTTTT | CVSSDLSRTARNEKLFF
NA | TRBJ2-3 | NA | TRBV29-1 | TGCAGCGTCGGTAGCGGTAGTTCGATACGGACAGATACGCAGTATTTT | CSVGSGSSIRTDTQYF
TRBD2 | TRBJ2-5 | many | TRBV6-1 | TGTGCCAGCAGTGAAACTAGCGGGAGGGGCGCTGAGACCCAGTACTTC | CASSETSGRGAETQYF
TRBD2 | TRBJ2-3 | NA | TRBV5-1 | TGCGCCAGCTCCCGCGGGAGGACGACAGATACGCAGTATTTT | CASSRGRTTDTQYF
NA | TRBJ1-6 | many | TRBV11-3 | TGTGCCAGCAGCCGGACGGATTATAATTCACCCCTCCACTTT | CASSRTDYNSPLHF
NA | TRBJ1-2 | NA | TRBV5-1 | TGCGCCAGCAGCCAAGCCGGGAAAGGGCGCGGCTACACCTTC | CASSQAGKGRGYTF
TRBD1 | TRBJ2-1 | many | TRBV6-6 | TGTGCCAGCAGCACAGGGGGCGCCTACAATGAGCAGTTCTTC | CASSTGGAYNEQFF
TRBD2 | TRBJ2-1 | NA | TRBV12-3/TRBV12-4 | TGTGCCAGCAGTCTCGGAGCAGCGGGAGGCTACAATGAGCCGTTCTTC | CASSLGAAGGYNEPFF
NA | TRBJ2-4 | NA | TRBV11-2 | TGTGACAGCAGCTTAGAACTGGCTAGCCAGGCCATTCAGTACTTC | CDSSLELASQAIQYF
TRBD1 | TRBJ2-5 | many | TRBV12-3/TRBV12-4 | TGTGCCAGCAGTTTTTCAGGGGGTGCGAAGACCCAGTACTTC | CASSFSGGAKTQYF
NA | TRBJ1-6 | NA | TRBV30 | TGTGCCTGGAGCCCCGGTTGGTATAATTCACCCCTCCACTTT | CAWSPGWYNSPLHF
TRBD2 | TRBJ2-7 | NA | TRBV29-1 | TGCAGCGTCCAGAAGGGGACTAGCGGGAGTTACGAGCGGTACTTC | CSVQKGTSGSYERYF
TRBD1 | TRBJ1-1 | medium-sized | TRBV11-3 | TGTGCCAGCAGCGGCCCGGGACAGACGAACACTGAAGCTTTCTTT | CASSGPGQTNTEAFF
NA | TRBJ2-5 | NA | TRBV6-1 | TGTGCCAGCAGTTACTCCTGTGGGTGGCAAGAGACCCAGTACTTC | CASSYSCGWQETQYF